This TCR beta chain originates from a study of T cells in Graves' hyperthyroidism and ophthalmopathy. RNA transcripts served as the template for amplifying TCR beta CDR3 regions. The HTBI primer set served for first-round RT-PCR of the TCR CDR3. TCRdb passed the multiplex PCR reads through MiXCR, listing each CDR3 protein once. This sample has 95,000 to 100,000 distinct CDR3 sequences, with 51% found just once. If no ophthalmopathy progression occurred within 18 months, Graves' hyperthyroidism was stable. Criteria for exclusion of patients were uncontrolled infection, other autoimmune disease, pregnancy or lactation. This clonotype was sampled from a woman aged 40 to 50 with Graves' hyperthyroidism. The sample was blood.

CDR3 loop: CAISVQGYGNTIYF. CDR3 DNA sequence: TGTGCCATCAGCGTACAGGGTTATGGAAACACCATATATTTT. The chain combines TRBV10-3 with TRBJ1-3, with D perhaps TRBD1 (6 bases). Germline CDR1 is ENHRY and CDR2 is SYGVKD. Trimming removed 6 bases at V and 3 bases at J, with 12 bases between. The CDR3 contains 14 residues.